This TCR beta chain comes out of a study of identifying expanded T cells in peripheral blood. Study-wide points: Technical replicates showed around 1.1 changed clones; roughly two weeks roughly 18; four weeks 19. Clone count variance between approximately two-week samples rose with total template count.

This CDR3 is built from 14 residues. Trimming stripped 2 bases from V and 5 bases from J, with 12 bases between. The germline V gene has CDR1 SEHNR and CDR2 FQNEAQ (reference sequence). The table came from immunoSEQ multiplex PCR; TCRdb's copy has only in-frame clones and leaves some out. The table shows approximately 90,000 clones, with around 88% occurring only once. About this clone itself: Its target is unknown.

Collection occurred without any documented infections or immune events in donors. V is TRBV7-9 and J is TRBJ1-1, with D possibly being TRBD1 (6 bases). Sequenced input: blood. This receptor was identified in a person aged 18 to 70 in good health. This CDR3 is CASSLKGGKTEAFF. CDR3 nucleotide sequence: TGTGCCAGCAGCTTAAAAGGGGGGAAAACTGAAGCTTTCTTT.